The clone carrying this TCR beta chain occurred many times. Antigen unknown. This sample was taken from a study of T cells in Graves' hyperthyroidism and ophthalmopathy. Study in general: The initial diagnosis was the point when peripheral blood was collected, ahead of any treatment. Broader study findings: Peripheral blood also featured most of the thyroid clonotypes expanded above 0.001.

V dropped 0 bases and J dropped 4 bases, with 7 bases sitting between them. This CDR3 region has 13 residues. The germline V gene encodes CDR1 MNHEY and CDR2 SVGEGT. Amplification of TCR beta CDR3 regions used RNA as the template. HTBI primers were the set used in a first-round RT-PCR of the TCR CDR3. From the multiplex PCR reads, TCRdb called clonotypes with MiXCR, one entry per CDR3 protein. The table has a few hundred thousand distinct CDR3 sequences, around 18% seen once. Uncontrolled infection, other autoimmune disease, pregnancy or lactation barred patients from enrollment. Using 10 ml of fresh peripheral blood, PBMCs were prepared.

The receptor was isolated from a man aged 40-55 years with Graves' hyperthyroidism. The chain is built from TRBV6-2 or TRBV6-3 and TRBJ2-7, with unresolved D. The specimen sequenced was blood. The DNA of the CDR3 is TGTGCCAGCAGTTACTCGAATCGATACGAGCAGTACTTC. Protein: CASSYSNRYEQYF.